One sample yielded the 20 T cell receptor beta chains listed below, sequenced in a study of a mutant IDH1 vaccine in newly diagnosed glioma. Time point indicated: week 11, during vaccination. Vaccinated patients received 300 ug of mutant IDH1 20-mer peptide per dose, with topical imiquimod. The antigens of these receptors remain unknown. TCRdb's copy holds only in-frame clones and misses some; the assay was immunoSEQ multiplex PCR. Counted here are tens of thousands of clones, over 70% occurring once; the ten biggest clones make up 5.9%. This specimen was PBMCs, taken from a glioma patient whose treatment included an IDH1 peptide vaccine. The receptors were gathered from a man aged 50 or older with glioma.

The chain uses TRBV10-3 and TRBJ2-2; D is uncertain. Germline CDR1 is ENHRY and CDR2 is SYGVKD. This CDR3 is 13 amino acids long. The V end lost 6 bases, the J end lost 4 bases, and 9 bases lay between the germline ends. As DNA, the CDR3 is TGTGCCATCAGACACACGACCACCGGGGAGCTGTTTTTT. Protein: CAIRHTTTGELFF.

The chain uses TRBV7-9 and TRBJ1-5; D ambiguous. The length of the CDR3 is 12 residues. Trimming left V 1 base short and J 5 bases short, with 3 bases between. Germline V gives CDR1 SEHNR, CDR2 FQNEAQ (reference sequence). The CDR3 reads CASSLVDQPQHF. The DNA for the CDR3 is TGTGCCAGCAGCTTAGTTGATCAGCCCCAGCATTTT.

The chain combines TRBV2 with TRBJ2-5; TRBD1 aligns across 9 bases. The CDR3 has 14 amino acids. V lost 5 bases, J lost 5 bases, and 6 bases stayed unmatched. Per the germline V gene, CDR1 is SNHLY and CDR2 is FYNNEI. The CDR3 spells CASSQQGAEETQYF. The CDR3 region has the DNA TGTGCCAGCAGTCAACAGGGGGCCGAGGAGACCCAGTACTTC.

The chain combines TRBV5-5 with TRBJ2-5; TRBD1 aligns across 7 bases. The CDR3 is 13 amino acids. The germline CDR1 and CDR2 sequences are SGHKS and YYEKEE (reference sequence). V trimming: 4 bases; J trimming: 3 bases; junction bases outside the gene matches: 3. CDR3 residues: CASSLTGEETQYF. DNA of the CDR3: TGTGCCAGCAGCCTCACAGGGGAAGAGACCCAGTACTTC.

Only one count was recorded for this clone. The V and J genes are TRBV4-1 and TRBJ2-3; D unresolved. Germline V gene lookup returns CDR1 MGHRA and CDR2 YSYEKL. V lost 2 bases and J 5 bases, leaving 11 bases between the germline ends. This CDR3 comprises 14 residues. The CDR3 sequence is CASSQWDLGDTQYF. The CDR3 DNA reads TGCGCCAGCAGCCAATGGGATCTCGGAGATACGCAGTATTTT.

This chain uses TRBV6-4 with TRBJ1-1; D possibly corresponds to TRBD1 (5 bases). CDR3 length: 13 amino acids. CDR1 MRHNA and CDR2 SNTAGT come from the germline V gene. The ends were cut back, 2 bases at V and 9 bases at J, with 13 bases in the middle. CDR3 nucleotide sequence: TGTGCCAGCAGTGACAAGGGGACGGGAAAAGCTTTCTTT. Its translation: CASSDKGTGKAFF.

CDR3: CASSPPDGRAYNEQFF. In DNA form, the CDR3 reads TGTGCCAGCAGCCCTCCGGACGGGAGGGCTTACAATGAGCAGTTCTTC. The chain recombines TRBV4-2 with TRBJ2-1; 8 bases are a match to TRBD2. The ends lost 4 bases at V and 4 bases at J; junction bases unmatched: 9. Germline loops: CDR1 LGHNA, CDR2 YNFKEQ. The CDR3 totals 16 residues.

V usage is TRBV7-9 and J usage is TRBJ1-1; the D gene is possibly TRBD1 (5 bases). Germline lookup yields CDR1 SEHNR and CDR2 FQNEAQ (reference sequence). The CDR3 has 12 residues. Trimming took 6 bases from V and 3 from J, leaving 8 bases between them. CDR3 DNA sequence: TGTGCCAGCAGGTTGACAGACACTGAAGCTTTCTTT. Protein: CASRLTDTEAFF.

This clone was seen a handful of times. The V call is TRBV6-1, the J call TRBJ1-6; D not resolved. The CDR3 is made up of 14 amino acids. Deletions cut 3 bases from V and 6 bases from J, with 9 bases between. CDR1 and CDR2 (germline): MNHNS, SASEGT. CDR3 amino acids: CASSDGGFNSPLHF. The CDR3 DNA reads as TGTGCCAGCAGTGATGGCGGTTTTAATTCACCCCTCCACTTT.

J is TRBJ1-2 and V is TRBV28, with D unclear. Germline loops: CDR1 MDHEN, CDR2 SYDVKM. V lost 4 bases and J 1 base, leaving 7 bases between the germline ends. This CDR3 has 13 amino acids. CDR3 protein: CASSSPVNYGYTF. CDR3 DNA sequence: TGTGCCAGCAGTTCCCCAGTTAACTATGGCTACACCTTC.

This sequence joins TRBV29-1 and TRBJ2-7, with 8 bases matching TRBD1. The CDR3 contains 15 residues. Germline lookup yields CDR1 SQVTM and CDR2 ANQGSEA. The trim removed 4 bases at V and 3 bases at J, leaving 11 bases unmatched. The CDR3 DNA reads as TGCAGCGTTGGGACAGGGCCACGGCACAACTACGAGCAGTACTTC. It specifies CSVGTGPRHNYEQYF.

V and J are TRBV20-1 and TRBJ2-7; perhaps TRBD1 as D (5 bases). Per germline, CDR1 DFQATT and CDR2 SNEGSKA (reference sequence). Trimming cost V 3 bases and J 6 bases, with 9 bases left between them. The CDR3 covers 11 residues. CDR3 DNA: TGCAGTGCTAGTTCAGGGATCGAGCAGTACTTC. It translates to CSASSGIEQYF.

The chain carries TRBV30 and TRBJ1-4, with D uncertain. Germline CDR1 and CDR2: GTSNPN and SVGIG (reference sequence). Deletions cut 0 bases from V and 7 bases from J, with 12 bases between. CDR3 length: 14 amino acids. The CDR3 coding sequence is TGTGCCTGGAGTGTCGGTAGGGTTGGTGAAAAACTGTTTTTT. Its translation is CAWSVGRVGEKLFF.

The chain carries TRBV7-9 and TRBJ2-7; D gene ambiguous. Germline CDR1 SEHNR, CDR2 FQNEAQ (reference sequence). The CDR3 is 13 amino acids. Trimming left V 7 bases short and J 3 bases short, with 13 bases between. The CDR3 loop is CASTLDPNYEQYF. The CDR3 DNA follows: TGTGCCAGCACCCTCGACCCCAACTACGAGCAGTACTTC. Supplemented by reference TRBV7-9 and TRBJ2-7, the full variable domain reads DTGVSQNPRHKITKRGQNVTFRCDPISEHNRLYWYRQTLGQGPEFLTYFQNEAQLEKSRLLSDRFSAERPKGSFSTLEIQRTEQGDSAMYLCASTLDPNYEQYFGPGTRLTVT.

This chain uses TRBV27 with TRBJ2-7; TRBD1 matches 9 bases. Germline CDR1 is MNHEY and CDR2 is SMNVEV (reference sequence). With 5 bases clipped from V and 0 bases from J, the junction kept 8 bases outside the gene matches. The CDR3 is 16 residues long. CDR3 loop: CASSPDRDRASYEQYF. Written as DNA, the CDR3 is TGTGCCAGCAGTCCGGACCGGGACAGGGCCTCCTACGAGCAGTACTTC.

This clone is medium-sized (0.01 to 0.1%) by share. Other DNA variants within this sample encode the same CDR3. The chain uses TRBV6-1 and TRBJ1-5, with unresolved D. The CDR3 is 12 amino acids. Germline-derived CDR1 and CDR2 are MNHNS and SASEGT. The V and J ends lost 1 base and 4 bases respectively, with 2 bases between them. The CDR3 region is CASSEGNQPQHF. The CDR3 region has the DNA TGTGCCAGCAGTGAAGGAAATCAGCCCCAGCATTTT.

The CDR3 DNA follows: TGTGCCAGCAGCCAAGGAGGCACAGATACGCAGTATTTT. Its translation: CASSQGGTDTQYF. The V and J genes are TRBV9 and TRBJ2-3; D gene uncertain. The CDR3 is 13 residues long. Trimming removed 4 bases at V and 1 base at J, with 7 bases between. Germline V gene data show CDR1 as SGDLS and CDR2 as YYNGEE.

The genes are TRBV2 and TRBJ2-2; D may correspond to TRBD1 or TRBD2 (5 bases each). V shed 8 bases and J shed 0 bases, with 13 bases lying between them. The CDR3 totals 15 residues. The germline V gene encodes CDR1 SNHLY and CDR2 FYNNEI. The CDR3 protein is CASLWGSSNTGELFF. The CDR3 DNA is TGTGCCAGCCTCTGGGGGAGCTCGAACACCGGGGAGCTGTTTTTT.

V and J are TRBV30 and TRBJ1-2; D possibly corresponds to TRBD1 (6 bases). The germline CDR1 and CDR2 sequences are GTSNPN and SVGIG (reference sequence). The CDR3 is made up of 14 amino acids. V was pared by 0 bases and J by 2 bases, with 10 bases between. DNA for the CDR3: TGTGCCTGGAGTGTAGAAGGGACAAACTATGGCTACACCTTC. Protein product: CAWSVEGTNYGYTF.

The chain links TRBV19 to TRBJ1-2; D is unclear. Germline loops: CDR1 LNHDA, CDR2 SQIVND (reference sequence). Trimming shortened V by 1 base and J by 8 bases, and 20 bases separated the two germline ends. The CDR3 sequence is 16 residues long. CDR3 sequence reads: CASSIVSAGPTPGYTF. The CDR3 nucleotides are TGTGCCAGTAGTATAGTATCGGCAGGACCTACGCCCGGCTACACCTTC.